This section outlines one TCR beta chain sequence together with its context. The sample belongs to a study of blood T cell repertoires in COVID-19. As for the study in general: The origin of the acute and convalescent COVID-19 samples was the United States, Italy and Spain.

The V segment lost 3 bases and the J segment 9 bases; nucleotides outside the gene matches: 14. This CDR3 has 16 residues. Germline V gives CDR1 LNHDA, CDR2 SQIVND (reference sequence). The table came from immunoSEQ multiplex PCR; TCRdb's copy has only in-frame clones and leaves some out. The sample contains 15,000 to 20,000 clones, around 80% of which appear only once. Sequencing used peripheral blood. This clonotype was sampled from a human donor in a cohort sampled during active COVID-19. This chain joins TRBV19 and TRBJ2-1, with 7 bases aligning to TRBD2. CDR3: CASSMGTSALGGEQFF. CDR3 nucleotide sequence: TGTGCCAGTAGTATGGGAACTAGCGCCTTAGGCGGTGAGCAGTTCTTC.